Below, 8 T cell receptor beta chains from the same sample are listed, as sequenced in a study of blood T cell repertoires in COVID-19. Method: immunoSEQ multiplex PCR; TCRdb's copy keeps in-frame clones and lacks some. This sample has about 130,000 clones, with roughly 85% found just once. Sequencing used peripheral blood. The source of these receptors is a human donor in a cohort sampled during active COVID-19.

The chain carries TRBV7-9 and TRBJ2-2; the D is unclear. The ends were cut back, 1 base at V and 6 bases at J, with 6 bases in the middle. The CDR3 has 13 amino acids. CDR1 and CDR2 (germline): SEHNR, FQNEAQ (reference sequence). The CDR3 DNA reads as TGTGCCAGCAGCTTAGGAGGAGCCGGGGAGCTGTTTTTT. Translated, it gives CASSLGGAGELFF.

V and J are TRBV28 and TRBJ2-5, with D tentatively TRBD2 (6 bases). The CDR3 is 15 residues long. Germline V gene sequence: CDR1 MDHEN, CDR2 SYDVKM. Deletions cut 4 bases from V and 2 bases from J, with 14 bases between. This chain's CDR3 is CASSSGGTDQETQYF. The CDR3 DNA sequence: TGTGCCAGCAGTTCCGGAGGGACCGATCAAGAGACCCAGTACTTC.

CDR3 bases: TGTGCCAGCAGTCTATCAACAGGGGTCACTAATGAAAAACTGTTTTTT. Encoded protein: CASSLSTGVTNEKLFF. J is TRBJ1-4 and V is TRBV28, with TRBD1 matching 7 bases. The J segment lost 2 bases and the V segment lost 5 bases, leaving 8 bases of the junction unmatched. Germline CDR1 reads MDHEN; CDR2 reads SYDVKM. The CDR3 covers 16 residues.

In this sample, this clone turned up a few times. The CDR3 sequence: CASSFGGRGYEQYV. The CDR3 nucleotides read TGTGCCAGCAGCTTTGGGGGCCGGGGCTACGAGCAGTACGTC. The chain combines TRBV11-2 with TRBJ2-7; D is possibly TRBD1 (6 bases). Trimming stripped 3 bases from V and 3 bases from J, with 12 bases between. This CDR3 comprises 14 residues. The germline V gene has CDR1 SGHAT and CDR2 FQNNGV.

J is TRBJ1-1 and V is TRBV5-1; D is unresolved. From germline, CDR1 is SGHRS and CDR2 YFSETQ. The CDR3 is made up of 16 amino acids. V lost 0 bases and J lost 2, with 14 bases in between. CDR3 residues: CASSLGPSEVNTEAFF. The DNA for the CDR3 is TGCGCCAGCAGCTTGGGCCCATCGGAGGTTAACACTGAAGCTTTCTTT.

The CDR3 protein is CASSTGTGENIQYF. In DNA form, the CDR3 reads TGTGCCAGTAGTACGGGGACAGGGGAAAACATTCAGTACTTC. The J gene is TRBJ2-4, the V gene TRBV19; 10 nucleotides match TRBD1. The CDR3 loop spans 14 amino acids. V shed 4 bases and J 5 bases; nucleotides not matched to a gene: 2. Germline V CDR1 and CDR2: LNHDA, SQIVND (reference sequence).

CDR3 sequence (DNA): TGTGCCTGGAGTGTACTATTATCAGATACGCAGTATTTT. Translated: CAWSVLLSDTQYF. The rearrangement joins TRBV30 to TRBJ2-3; D is uncertain. This CDR3 is 13 amino acids long. V lost 0 bases and J lost 4, with 8 bases in between. CDR1 GTSNPN and CDR2 SVGIG come from the germline V gene (reference sequence). Full variable domain (missing parts from reference TRBV30 and TRBJ2-3): SQTIHQWPATLVQPVGSPLSLECTVEGTSNPNLYWYRQAAGRGLQLLFYSVGIGQISSEVPQNLSASRPQDRQFILSSKKLLLSDSGFYLCAWSVLLSDTQYFGPGTRLTVL.

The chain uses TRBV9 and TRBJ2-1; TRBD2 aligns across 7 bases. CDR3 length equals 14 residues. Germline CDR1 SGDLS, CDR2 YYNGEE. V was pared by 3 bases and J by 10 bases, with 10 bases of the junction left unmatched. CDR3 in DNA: TGTGCCAGCAGCGACCCAAGGACTAGGCACGAGCAGTTCTTC. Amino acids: CASSDPRTRHEQFF.